What follows is one T cell receptor (beta chain) and its context. The data belong to a study of blood T cell repertoires in COVID-19. TCRdb keeps only in-frame clones here, not all; method: immunoSEQ multiplex PCR. The top ten hold around 5.9% of the sample, which has fewer than 250,000 clones, around 80% seen once. CDR3 size: 14 residues. CDR1 SGHRS and CDR2 YFSETQ come from the germline V gene. Trimming left V 1 base short and J 2 bases short, with 10 bases between. The genes are TRBV5-1 and TRBJ2-7, with D possibly being TRBD2 (5 bases). What was sequenced was peripheral blood. The source of this sequence is a human donor in a cohort sampled during active COVID-19. The CDR3 bases are TGCGCCAGCAGCTTGCATAGCGAAGCCTACGAGCAGTACTTC. This codes for CASSLHSEAYEQYF.